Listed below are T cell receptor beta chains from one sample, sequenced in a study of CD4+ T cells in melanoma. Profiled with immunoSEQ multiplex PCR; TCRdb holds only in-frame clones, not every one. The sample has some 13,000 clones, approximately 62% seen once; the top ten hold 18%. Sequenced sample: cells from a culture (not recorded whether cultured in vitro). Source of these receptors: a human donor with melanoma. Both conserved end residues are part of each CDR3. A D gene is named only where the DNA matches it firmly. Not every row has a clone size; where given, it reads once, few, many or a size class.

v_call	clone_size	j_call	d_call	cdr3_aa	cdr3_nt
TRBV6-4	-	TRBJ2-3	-	CASSPQGGVGTDTQYF	TGTGCCAGCAGCCCTCAGGGGGGGGTTGGCACAGATACGCAGTATTTT
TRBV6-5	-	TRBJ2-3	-	CASESGYTQYF	TGTGCCAGCGAGTCGGGCTATACGCAGTATTTT
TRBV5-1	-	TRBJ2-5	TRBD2	CASSLGAAGASQETQYF	TGCGCCAGCAGCTTGGGGGCAGCGGGAGCTTCCCAAGAGACCCAGTACTTC
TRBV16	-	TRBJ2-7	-	CASSQSIVRGTYEQYF	TGTGCCAGCAGCCAATCGATTGTACGGGGGACCTACGAGCAGTACTTC
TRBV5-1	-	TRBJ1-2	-	CASSLSGQGYGYTF	TGCGCCAGCAGCTTGAGTGGGCAGGGCTACGGCTACACCTTC
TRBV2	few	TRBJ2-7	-	CASSGTVGEQYF	TGTGCCAGCAGTGGGACAGTCGGCGAGCAGTACTTC
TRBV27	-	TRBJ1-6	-	CASSSIRGSEPVRENSPLHF	TGTGCCAGCAGCTCAATACGGGGCAGTGAACCCGTGCGGGAAAATTCACCCCTCCACTTT
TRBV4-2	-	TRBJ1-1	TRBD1	CASSPSDRGAFF	TGTGCCAGCAGCCCCTCGGACAGGGGGGCTTTCTTT
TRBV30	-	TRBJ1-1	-	CAWSVLSKSEAFF	TGTGCCTGGAGTGTTCTGTCAAAGTCTGAAGCTTTCTTT
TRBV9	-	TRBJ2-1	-	CASSVSGNPYNEQFF	TGTGCCAGCAGCGTTAGCGGAAATCCCTACAATGAGCAGTTCTTC
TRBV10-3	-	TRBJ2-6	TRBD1	CAIGTGAPGANVLTF	TGTGCCATCGGGACAGGGGCCCCTGGGGCCAACGTCCTGACTTTC
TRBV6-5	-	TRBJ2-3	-	CASSYSRTTDTQYF	TGTGCCAGCAGTTACTCGCGGACCACAGATACGCAGTATTTT
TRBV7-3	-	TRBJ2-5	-	CASSWDPKETQYF	TGTGCCAGCAGCTGGGATCCAAAAGAGACCCAGTACTTC
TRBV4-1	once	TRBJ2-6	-	CASSQAGAVDVLTF	TGCGCCAGCAGCCAAGCCGGGGCAGTCGACGTCCTGACTTTC
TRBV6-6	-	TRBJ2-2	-	CASTETVNTGELFF	TGTGCCAGCACAGAGACAGTGAACACCGGGGAGCTGTTTTTT